A single sample is the source of the 15 T cell receptor beta chains below, sequenced in a study of Graves' ophthalmopathy and Graves' hyperthyroidism. Amplification from RNA transcripts yielded the TCR beta CDR3 regions. HTBI-primed first-round RT-PCR preceded second-round multiplex PCR. TCRdb itself ran the multiplex PCR reads through MiXCR, one entry per CDR3 protein. This table has more than 300,000 distinct CDR3 sequences, over 15% appearing once. The material sequenced was peripheral blood. The receptors here all came from a young woman with stable Graves' hyperthyroidism.

This clonotype has at least ten counts. The V gene is TRBV6-1, the J gene TRBJ2-7; 10 bases align to TRBD1. This CDR3 spans 15 amino acids. V shed 6 bases and J 6 bases; nucleotides not matched to a gene: 11. Germline CDR1 reads MNHNS; CDR2 reads SASEGT. The DNA of the CDR3 is TGTGCCAGCAGCCCAACCCGGGACAGGGGTTTCGAGCAGTACTTC. It yields the protein CASSPTRDRGFEQYF.

The table lists this clonotype with many counts. The chain couples TRBV7-2 to TRBJ1-3; D remains unclear. Germline CDR1 reads SGHTA; CDR2 reads FQGNSA. The CDR3 length is 14 residues. V was pared by 2 bases and J by 1 base, with 6 bases between. CDR3 protein: CASSLIGSGNTIYF. The CDR3 DNA sequence: TGTGCCAGCAGCTTAATAGGTTCTGGAAACACCATATATTTT.

This clonotype was counted at least ten times. The rearrangement links TRBV6-2 or TRBV6-3 to TRBJ2-5; D may be TRBD1 (6 bases). The germline V gene has CDR1 MNHEY and CDR2 SVGEGT. V gave up 2 bases and J gave up 5 bases, with 12 bases separating them. CDR3 size: 14 residues. CDR3 coding DNA: TGTGCCAGCAGTTACAACAGGGTGGCGGAGACCCAGTACTTC. Amino acid sequence: CASSYNRVAETQYF.

This clonotype was seen ten or more times. J is TRBJ2-6 and V is TRBV6-1; D is ambiguous. The V gene's germline CDR1 is MNHNS and CDR2 SASEGT. Trimming cost V 1 base and J 0 bases, with 1 base left between them. This CDR3 spans 14 amino acids. CDR3 region: CASSEGSGANVLTF. The CDR3 nucleotides are TGTGCCAGCAGTGAAGGCTCTGGGGCCAACGTCCTGACTTTC.

The table lists this clonotype with many counts. The rearrangement uses TRBV27 and TRBJ2-7; D gene ambiguous. The CDR3 extends over 16 amino acids. Deletions cut 3 bases from V and 4 bases from J, with 19 bases between. Germline V gene data show CDR1 as MNHEY and CDR2 as SMNVEV (reference sequence). CDR3 in amino acids: CASSFFSGRRIYEQYF. DNA for the CDR3: TGTGCCAGCAGTTTCTTTTCGGGCCGAAGAATTTACGAGCAGTACTTC.

This clonotype has only a few counts. The rearrangement uses TRBV3-1 and TRBJ1-6; TRBD1 is a possible D gene (6 bases). CDR1 and CDR2 (germline): LGHDT, YNNKEL (reference sequence). The V and J ends lost 3 bases and 9 bases respectively, with 18 bases between them. This CDR3 has 16 residues. The CDR3: CASSHTTGPRGSPLHF. DNA for the CDR3: TGTGCCAGCAGCCATACTACCGGGCCCAGGGGTTCACCCCTCCACTTT.

In its sample, this clonotype was seen a few times. The chain links TRBV7-8 to TRBJ1-6, with D maybe TRBD1 (5 bases). Germline assignment: CDR1 SGHVS and CDR2 FQNEAQ. The ends were cut back, 5 bases at V and 9 bases at J, with 17 bases in the middle. The CDR3 has 15 residues. As DNA, the CDR3 is TGTGCCAGCAGCCCGGGGAGGGCAGGGCCTTCACCCCTCCACTTT. Translated: CASSPGRAGPSPLHF.

As for this clonotype: An end of the junction differs from the germline gene, which may be a read error. The chain employs TRBV4-1 and TRBJ2-7; D not resolved. CDR1 MGHRA and CDR2 YSYEKL come from the germline V gene. This CDR3 spans 14 amino acids. For the CDR3, the DNA is TGCGCCAGCAGCCCTAGAGAGAGCTCCTGCGAGCAGTACTTC. Translated, it gives CASSPRESSCEQYF.

This clonotype was detected ten times or more. The rearrangement uses TRBV24-1 and TRBJ1-5, with TRBD1 matching 8 bases. CDR1 and CDR2 (germline): KGHDR, SFDVKD. Unmatched junction bases numbered 2, after V lost 4 bases and J lost 4 bases. This CDR3 has 14 amino acids. The CDR3 sequence is CATSERDRNQPQHF. The CDR3 bases are TGTGCCACCAGTGAACGGGACAGGAATCAGCCCCAGCATTTT.

The table lists this clonotype with many counts. The rearrangement links TRBV7-2 to TRBJ1-2; D gene uncertain. With 7 bases removed from V and 4 bases from J, the gap between germline ends came to 13 bases. In germline, CDR1 is SGHTA, CDR2 FQGNSA. CDR3 length: 13 amino acids. Written as DNA, the CDR3 is TGTGCCAGCACCACGCTGGACCGCTATGGCTACACCTTC. Translating gives CASTTLDRYGYTF.

In this sample, this clonotype turned up a few times. The chain uses TRBV14 and TRBJ1-1; D is unclear. This CDR3 comprises 12 residues. The germline V gene encodes CDR1 SGHDN and CDR2 FVKESK. The germline V and J ends were trimmed by 1 base and 8 bases, with 8 bases remaining between them. The CDR3 DNA sequence: TGTGCCAGCAGCCAAGCAAGAGGGGAAGCTTTCTTT. Translated: CASSQARGEAFF.

This clonotype appeared many times. The chain employs TRBV2 and TRBJ2-5; 9 bases are shared with TRBD1. The CDR3 is made up of 16 amino acids. The germline CDR1 and CDR2 sequences are SNHLY and FYNNEI. V was clipped by 6 bases and J by 0 bases; unmatched bases: 8. The DNA for the CDR3 is TGTGCCAGCAGGGGACCACAGGGGGCTCACCAAGAGACCCAGTACTTC. Its protein is CASRGPQGAHQETQYF.

This clonotype has only a few counts. This chain uses TRBV7-2 with TRBJ1-1; no firm D call. The CDR3 is made up of 16 amino acids. CDR1 is SGHTA, CDR2 FQGNSA, per germline. V was trimmed by 0 bases and J by 0 bases, leaving 11 bases between them. The CDR3 bases are TGTGCCAGCAGCTTAGCAGGCGGGTCGATGAACACTGAAGCTTTCTTT. Amino acids: CASSLAGGSMNTEAFF.

Many counts were recorded for this clonotype. The gene calls are TRBV12-3 or TRBV12-4 and TRBJ2-4, with a weak D call TRBD2 (6 bases). This CDR3 spans 16 amino acids. V lost 1 base and J 3 bases, leaving 13 bases between the germline ends. The CDR3 bases are TGTGCCAGCAGTTTAGTCCTTTGGGGGGACAAAAACATTCAGTACTTC. Translated, it gives CASSLVLWGDKNIQYF.

A word on this clonotype: This sequence may be a read error, since a much larger clone differs from it by one base. Since no conserved phenylalanine or tryptophan closes the CDR3, a read error is the likely cause. This chain uses TRBV12-3 or TRBV12-4 with TRBJ1-2, with 12 bases that match TRBD1. Trimming removed 6 bases from V and 9 bases from J; junction bases left unmatched: 5. The CDR3 totals 13 residues. The CDR3 bases are TGTGCCAGCAGAGGCGGGACAGGGGGCCGCTACACCTTG. It specifies CASRGGTGGRYTL.